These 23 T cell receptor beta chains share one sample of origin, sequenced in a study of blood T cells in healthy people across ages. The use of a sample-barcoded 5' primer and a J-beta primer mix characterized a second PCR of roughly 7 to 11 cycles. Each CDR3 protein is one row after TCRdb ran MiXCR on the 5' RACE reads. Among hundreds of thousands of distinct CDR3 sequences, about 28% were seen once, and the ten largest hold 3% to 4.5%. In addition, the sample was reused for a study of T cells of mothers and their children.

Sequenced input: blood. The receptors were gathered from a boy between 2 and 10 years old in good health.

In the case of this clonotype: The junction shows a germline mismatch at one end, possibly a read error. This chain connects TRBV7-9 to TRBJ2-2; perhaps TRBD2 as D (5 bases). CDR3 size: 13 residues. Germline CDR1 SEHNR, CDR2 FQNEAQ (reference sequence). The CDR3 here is CASSSLNTGEPFF. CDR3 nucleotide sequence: TGTGCCAGCAGCTCCCTAAACACCGGGGAGCCGTTTTTT.

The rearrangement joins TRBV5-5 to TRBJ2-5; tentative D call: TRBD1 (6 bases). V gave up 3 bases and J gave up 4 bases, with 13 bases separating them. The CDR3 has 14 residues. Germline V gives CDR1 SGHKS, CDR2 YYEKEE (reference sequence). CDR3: CASSSSAGVETQYF. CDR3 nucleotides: TGTGCCAGCAGCTCGTCTGCAGGGGTAGAGACCCAGTACTTC.

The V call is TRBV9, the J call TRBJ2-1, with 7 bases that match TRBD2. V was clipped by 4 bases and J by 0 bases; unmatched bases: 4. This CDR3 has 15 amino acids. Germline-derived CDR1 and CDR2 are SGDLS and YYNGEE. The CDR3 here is CASSKLASSYNEQFF. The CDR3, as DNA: TGTGCCAGCAGCAAACTAGCGAGCTCCTACAATGAGCAGTTCTTC.

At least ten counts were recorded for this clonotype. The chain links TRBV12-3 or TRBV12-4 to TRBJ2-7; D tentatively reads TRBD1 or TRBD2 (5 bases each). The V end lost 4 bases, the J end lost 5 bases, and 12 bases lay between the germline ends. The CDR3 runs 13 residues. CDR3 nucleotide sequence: TGTGCCAGCAGTTCAGGGAGTATCAACGAGCAGTACTTC. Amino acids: CASSSGSINEQYF.

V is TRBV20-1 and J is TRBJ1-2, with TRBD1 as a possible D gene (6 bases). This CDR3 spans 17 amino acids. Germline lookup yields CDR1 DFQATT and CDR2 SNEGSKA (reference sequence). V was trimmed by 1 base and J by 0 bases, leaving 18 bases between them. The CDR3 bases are TGCAGTGCTAGAGGGACAGATCACAGGGAGACTAACTATGGCTACACCTTC. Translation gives CSARGTDHRETNYGYTF.

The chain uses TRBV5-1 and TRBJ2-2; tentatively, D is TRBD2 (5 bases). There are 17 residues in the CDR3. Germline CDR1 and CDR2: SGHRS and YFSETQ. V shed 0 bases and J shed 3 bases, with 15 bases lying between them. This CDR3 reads CASSLGFLAFDTGELFF. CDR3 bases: TGCGCCAGCAGCTTGGGGTTCCTAGCATTCGACACCGGGGAGCTGTTTTTT.

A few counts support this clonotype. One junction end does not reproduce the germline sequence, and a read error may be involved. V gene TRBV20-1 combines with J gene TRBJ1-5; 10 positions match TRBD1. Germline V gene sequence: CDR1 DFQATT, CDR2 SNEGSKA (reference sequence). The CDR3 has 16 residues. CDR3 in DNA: TGCAGTGCAGGGACAGGGGCCGTATATAGCAATCAGCCTCAGCATTTT. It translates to CSAGTGAVYSNQPQHF.

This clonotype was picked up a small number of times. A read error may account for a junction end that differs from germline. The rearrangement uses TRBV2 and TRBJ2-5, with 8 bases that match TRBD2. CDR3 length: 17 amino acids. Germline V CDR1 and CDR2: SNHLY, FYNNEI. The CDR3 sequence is CASTTGTSGTRKEAQYF. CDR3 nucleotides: TGTGCCAGCACGACCGGAACGAGCGGGACTAGGAAAGAGGCCCAGTACTTC.

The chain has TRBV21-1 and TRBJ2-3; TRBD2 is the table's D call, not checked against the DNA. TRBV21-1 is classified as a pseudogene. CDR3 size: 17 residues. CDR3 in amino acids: CASSKCSSGFDTDTQYF. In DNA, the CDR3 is TGTGCCAGCAGCAAATGTTCTAGCGGTTTTGACACAGATACGCAGTATTTT.

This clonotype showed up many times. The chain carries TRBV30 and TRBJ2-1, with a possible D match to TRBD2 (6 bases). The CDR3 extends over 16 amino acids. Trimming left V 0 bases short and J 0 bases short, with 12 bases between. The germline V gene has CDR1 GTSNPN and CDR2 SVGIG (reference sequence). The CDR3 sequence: CAWSVLAVSSYNEQFF. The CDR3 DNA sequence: TGTGCCTGGAGTGTGTTAGCGGTGAGCTCCTACAATGAGCAGTTCTTC.

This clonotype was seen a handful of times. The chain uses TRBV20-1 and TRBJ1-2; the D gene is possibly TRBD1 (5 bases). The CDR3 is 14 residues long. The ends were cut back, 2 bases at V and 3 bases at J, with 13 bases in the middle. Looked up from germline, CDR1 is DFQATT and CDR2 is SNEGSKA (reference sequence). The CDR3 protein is CSARSRAPDYGYTF. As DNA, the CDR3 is TGCAGTGCTAGATCCAGGGCACCGGACTATGGCTACACCTTC.

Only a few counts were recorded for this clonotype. CDR3 protein: CATSRDHPQSVGGDYEQYF. The CDR3 bases are TGTGCCACCAGCAGAGATCATCCCCAGAGTGTGGGGGGAGACTACGAGCAGTACTTC. J is TRBJ2-7 and V is TRBV15, with D perhaps matching TRBD2 (6 bases). V was shortened by 0 bases and J by 3 bases, with 24 bases between the two germline ends. This CDR3 contains 19 residues. Germline CDR1 and CDR2: LNHNV and YYDKDF (reference sequence).

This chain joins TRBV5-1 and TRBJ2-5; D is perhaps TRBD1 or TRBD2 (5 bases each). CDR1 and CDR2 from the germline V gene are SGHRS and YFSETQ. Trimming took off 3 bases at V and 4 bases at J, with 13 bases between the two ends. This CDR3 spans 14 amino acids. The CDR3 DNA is TGCGCCAGCAGCTCGGATGGGGGACGAGAGACCCAGTACTTC. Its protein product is CASSSDGGRETQYF.

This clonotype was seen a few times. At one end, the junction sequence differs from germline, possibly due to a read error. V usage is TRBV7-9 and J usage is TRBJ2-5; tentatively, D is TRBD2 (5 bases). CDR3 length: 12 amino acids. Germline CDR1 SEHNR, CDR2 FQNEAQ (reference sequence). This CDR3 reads CASSLGGKTLDF. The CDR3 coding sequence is TGTGCCAGCAGCTTAGGAGGGAAGACCCTGGACTTC.

Here the CDR3 reads CARIDGTSGSTDTQYF. In DNA, the CDR3 is TGCGCCAGGATTGACGGGACTAGCGGTAGCACAGATACGCAGTATTTT. The chain uses TRBV10-1 and TRBJ2-3, with 11 positions matching TRBD2. The CDR3 sequence is 16 residues long. In germline, CDR1 is WNHNN, CDR2 SYGVQD (reference sequence). With V trimmed by 9 bases and J by 0 bases, 8 bases remained unmatched.

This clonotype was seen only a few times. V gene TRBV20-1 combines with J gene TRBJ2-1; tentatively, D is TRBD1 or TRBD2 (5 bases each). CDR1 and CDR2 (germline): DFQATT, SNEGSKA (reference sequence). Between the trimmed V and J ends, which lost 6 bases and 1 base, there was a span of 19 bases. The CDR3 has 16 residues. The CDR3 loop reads CSALTRDGWSYNEQFF. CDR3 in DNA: TGCAGTGCCCTAACACGGGACGGTTGGTCCTACAATGAGCAGTTCTTC.

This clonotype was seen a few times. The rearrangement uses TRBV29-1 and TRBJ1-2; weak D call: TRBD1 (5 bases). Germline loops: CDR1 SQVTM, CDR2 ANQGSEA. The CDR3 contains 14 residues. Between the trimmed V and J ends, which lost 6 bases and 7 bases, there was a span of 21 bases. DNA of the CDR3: TGCAGCGTGTCGGGACGGGGCGGGTATGGTGGCTACACCTTC. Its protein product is CSVSGRGGYGGYTF.

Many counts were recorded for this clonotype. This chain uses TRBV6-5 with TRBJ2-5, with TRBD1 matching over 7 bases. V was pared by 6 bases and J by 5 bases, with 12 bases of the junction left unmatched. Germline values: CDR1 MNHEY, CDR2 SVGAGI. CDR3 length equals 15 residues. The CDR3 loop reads CASSPRKGALETQYF. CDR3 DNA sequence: TGTGCCAGCAGCCCACGTAAGGGGGCATTGGAGACCCAGTACTTC.

The CDR3 DNA follows: TGTGCCAGCAGTGCCCAGGGGACAGGGATCTATGGCTACACCTTC. Translation gives CASSAQGTGIYGYTF. The gene calls are TRBV6-1 and TRBJ1-2; 9 nucleotides align to TRBD1. Germline V CDR1 and CDR2: MNHNS, SASEGT. J lost 4 bases, V lost 4 bases, and 7 bases had no gene match. CDR3 length: 15 amino acids.

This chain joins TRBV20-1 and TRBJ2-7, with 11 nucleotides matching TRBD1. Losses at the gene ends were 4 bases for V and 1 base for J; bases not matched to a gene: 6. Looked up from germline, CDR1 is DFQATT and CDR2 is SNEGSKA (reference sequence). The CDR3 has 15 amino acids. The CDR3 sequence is CSATSGTGGSYEQYF. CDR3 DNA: TGCAGTGCTACCTCCGGGACAGGGGGATCCTACGAGCAGTACTTC.

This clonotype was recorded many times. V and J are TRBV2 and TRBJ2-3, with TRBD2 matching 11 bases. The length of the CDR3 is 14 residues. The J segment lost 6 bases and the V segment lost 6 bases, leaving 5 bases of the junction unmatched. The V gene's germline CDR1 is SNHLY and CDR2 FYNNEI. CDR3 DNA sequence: TGTGCCAGCAGACTAGCGGGGGTGCTGGATACGCAGTATTTT. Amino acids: CASRLAGVLDTQYF.

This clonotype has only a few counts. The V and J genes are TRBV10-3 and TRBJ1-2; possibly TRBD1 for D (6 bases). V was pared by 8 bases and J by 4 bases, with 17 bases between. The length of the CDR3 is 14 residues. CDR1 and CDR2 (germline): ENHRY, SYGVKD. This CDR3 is CAIGDRTRGYGYTF. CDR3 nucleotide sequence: TGTGCCATCGGCGACAGGACCAGAGGCTATGGCTACACCTTC.

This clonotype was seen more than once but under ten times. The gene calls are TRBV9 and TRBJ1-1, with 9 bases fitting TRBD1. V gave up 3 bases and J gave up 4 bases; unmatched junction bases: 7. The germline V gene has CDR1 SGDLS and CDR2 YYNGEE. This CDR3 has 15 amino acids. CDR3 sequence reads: CASSGAQGATTEAFF. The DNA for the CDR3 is TGTGCCAGCAGCGGAGCACAGGGGGCGACCACTGAAGCTTTCTTT. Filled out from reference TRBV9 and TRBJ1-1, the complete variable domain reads DSGVTQTPKHLITATGQRVTLRCSPRSGDLSVYWYQQSLDQGLQFLIQYYNGEERAKGNILERFSAQQFPDLHSELNLSSLELGDSALYFCASSGAQGATTEAFFGQGTRLTVV.